What follows is one T cell receptor beta chain and its context. The target antigen is unknown. These data originate in a study of Ad26.COV2.S vaccination and SARS-CoV-2 variants. In the study overall: Participant was drawn from the COV1001 Ad26.COV2.S trial arm.

Study conclusions and caveats: Participants in the vaccine arm had higher spike-specific TCR breadth; placebo recipients had lower.

Specified treatment: 15 to 20 received Ad26.COV2.S at low or high dose, single or two shots; roughly five received placebo; per-sample allocation not given. The samples were gathered on day 63 after the first injection of vaccine or placebo. Expression of Wuhan-strain SARS-CoV-2 spike came from the Ad26 vector that formed the vaccine. CDR3 length: 13 amino acids. V lost 5 bases, J lost 15 bases, and 9 bases stayed unmatched. Germline V CDR1 and CDR2: MNHEY, SVGAGI. Libraries were prepared by immunoSEQ multiplex PCR; TCRdb keeps only in-frame clonotypes and omits some of them. Seen here are 300,000 to 400,000 clones, over 75% observed once, and the top ten hold 3.4%.

The V call is TRBV6-5, the J call TRBJ1-6; TRBD1 matches 8 bases. This TCR was sampled from a person aged 18-65 years who received the Ad26.COV2.S COVID-19 vaccine or a placebo. The sequencing here drew on peripheral blood, taken in a trial of Ad26.COV2.S vaccine versus placebo. The CDR3 spells CASSPRDRSVLHF. As DNA, the CDR3 is TGTGCCAGCAGTCCCCGGGACAGGTCTGTCCTCCACTTT.